Below, one T cell receptor beta chain is given with its context. This sample is part of a study of cytomegalovirus exposure and HLA in healthy donors. The PCR ran on 60 Vbeta and 13 Jbeta primers. Produced via immunoSEQ multiplex PCR; TCRdb's table is partial and in-frame only. Among about 270,000 clones, roughly two thirds were seen once, and the ten largest hold about 2.1%. The V segment lost 4 bases and the J segment 3 bases; nucleotides outside the gene matches: 3. Germline-derived CDR1 and CDR2 are SGHNT and YYREEE (reference sequence). This CDR3 has 13 residues. This clonotype originated in a female donor in good health and CMV-seronegative. The chain links TRBV5-4 to TRBJ1-2; 7 nucleotides agree with TRBD1. Sequenced: PBMCs. The CDR3 nucleotides read TGTGCCAGCAGCAACGGGACAGACTATGGCTACACCTTC. This encodes CASSNGTDYGYTF.